Listed here are 6 T cell receptor beta chains from one sample, sequenced in a study of cytotoxic CD8 clonotypes in ibrutinib-treated CLL. Here immunoSEQ multiplex PCR was the method, and the copy in TCRdb shows in-frame clones only, minus some. The sample carries more than 75,000 clones, over 60% recorded once. Sequencing was performed on PBMCs, taken after 24 months of ibrutinib treatment. The receptor set was obtained from a human donor with chronic lymphocytic leukemia.

The chain combines TRBV29-1 with TRBJ2-7; D gene uncertain. The germline CDR1 and CDR2 sequences are SQVTM and ANQGSEA. The germline V and J ends were trimmed by 4 bases and 2 bases, with 9 bases remaining between them. This CDR3 has 12 residues. This chain's CDR3 is CSVGDLTYEQYF. The CDR3 bases are TGCAGCGTTGGTGACTTAACCTACGAGCAGTACTTC.

The rearrangement uses TRBV28 and TRBJ2-5; 11 nucleotides match TRBD2. Germline CDR1 MDHEN, CDR2 SYDVKM. The junction had 7 bases not matched to a gene; V was cut back by 2 bases and J by 5 bases. The CDR3 has 16 residues. DNA for the CDR3: TGTGCCAGCAGTTTAGCTACTAGCGGGAGCTGGGAGACCCAGTACTTC. It yields the protein CASSLATSGSWETQYF.

Of note for this clone: Other DNA sequences in the same sample also yield this CDR3. The J gene is TRBJ2-6, the V gene TRBV7-6; no definite D call. Germline CDR1 SGHVS, CDR2 FNYEAQ. The germline V and J ends were trimmed by 5 bases and 0 bases, with 8 bases remaining between them. The CDR3 is 15 residues long. CDR3 nucleotide sequence: TGTGCCAGCAGCCCCGGAGCCTCTGGGGCCAACGTCCTGACTTTC. It is translated as CASSPGASGANVLTF. The complete variable domain, with remaining parts taken from reference TRBV7-6 and TRBJ2-6, reads GAGVSQSPRYKVTKRGQDVALRCDPISGHVSLYWYRQALGQGPEFLTYFNYEAQQDKSGLPNDRFSAERPEGSISTLTIQRTEQRDSAMYRCASSPGASGANVLTFGAGSRLTVL.

The gene calls are TRBV4-1 and TRBJ2-3; TRBD2 matches at 10 bases. V lost 1 base, J lost 5 bases, and 9 bases stayed unmatched. The germline CDR1 and CDR2 sequences are MGHRA and YSYEKL. This CDR3 is built from 17 residues. The CDR3: CASSQGRASGGVDTQYF. CDR3 nucleotides: TGCGCCAGCAGCCAAGGCCGGGCTAGCGGGGGTGTAGATACGCAGTATTTT.

V gene TRBV19 combines with J gene TRBJ1-3; D might be TRBD1 (6 bases). In germline, CDR1 is LNHDA, CDR2 SQIVND (reference sequence). V lost 5 bases and J lost 4, with 9 bases in between. The CDR3 has 13 residues. For the CDR3, the DNA is TGTGCCAGTAGTGGACAGAAAGGAAACACCATATATTTT. As protein: CASSGQKGNTIYF.

The chain uses TRBV10-1 and TRBJ2-7, with TRBD2 as a possible D gene (6 bases). The CDR3 spans 13 residues. Trimming cost V 3 bases and J 0 bases, with 6 bases left between them. In germline, CDR1 is WNHNN, CDR2 SYGVQD (reference sequence). CDR3 loop: CASSDGGSYEQYF. The CDR3 DNA reads TGCGCCAGCAGTGACGGGGGCTCCTACGAGCAGTACTTC.